The 32 T cell receptor beta chains in this list originate from one sample, sequenced in a study of CD8+ T cells in alopecia areata. Extraction of RNA preceded its reverse transcription into cDNA, which served as the sequencing template. The repertoire was sequenced with immunoSEQ multiplex PCR; TCRdb's copy has only in-frame clones and lacks some. This table has approximately 200,000 clones, approximately 47% appearing once. Sample treatment: oral pan-JAK inhibitor, 5-10 mg twice daily. This specimen was CD4+ T cells sorted from blood, taken between weeks 36 and 40, from a patient treated with tofacitinib. The receptors originated from a human donor with alopecia areata.

As for this clone: The identical CDR3 is also encoded by other nucleotide sequences in the sample. This chain links TRBV18 with TRBJ2-7; 7 bases align to TRBD2. Germline-derived CDR1 and CDR2 are KGHSH and LQKENI. Unmatched junction bases numbered 1, after V lost 3 bases and J lost 5 bases. The CDR3 has 12 amino acids. This CDR3 is CASSPGGNEQYF. CDR3 nucleotide sequence: TGTGCCAGCTCACCGGGAGGGAACGAGCAGTACTTC.

This clone turned up a few times. The chain has TRBV7-2 and TRBJ2-2; no firm D call. The germline V gene has CDR1 SGHTA and CDR2 FQGNSA. This CDR3 is built from 13 residues. The V gene lost 5 bases and the J gene lost 6 bases, with 10 bases spanning the gap. CDR3 in amino acids: CASSRSGAGELFF. CDR3 in DNA: TGTGCCAGCAGCCGAAGTGGAGCCGGGGAGCTGTTTTTT.

The chain carries TRBV5-1 and TRBJ2-6, with a tentative D call TRBD2 (6 bases). This CDR3 has 15 residues. Germline V gene data show CDR1 as SGHRS and CDR2 as YFSETQ. The germline V and J ends were trimmed by 5 bases and 3 bases, with 12 bases remaining between them. CDR3 bases: TGCGCCAGCAGTCGGGAGTACGGTGGGGCCAACGTCCTGACTTTC. This encodes CASSREYGGANVLTF.

This clone was counted between two and nine times. The chain is built from TRBV29-1 and TRBJ2-1; D is unclear. Germline V CDR1 and CDR2: SQVTM, ANQGSEA. The ends were cut back, 5 bases at V and 8 bases at J, with 16 bases in the middle. This CDR3 comprises 13 residues. The CDR3 DNA is TGCAGCGTTAGGCCGAGTAATGGCGATGAGCAGTTCTTC. Its translation: CSVRPSNGDEQFF.

This clone was picked up a small number of times. The chain links TRBV6-6 to TRBJ1-4; D not resolved. The CDR3 loop spans 16 amino acids. Per the germline V gene, CDR1 is MNHNY and CDR2 is SVGAGI (reference sequence). The V and J ends lost 2 bases and 0 bases respectively, with 10 bases between them. The CDR3: CASSYPPLPTNEKLFF. In nucleotides, the CDR3 is TGTGCCAGCAGTTACCCACCTCTCCCAACTAATGAAAAACTGTTTTTT.

The chain is built from TRBV30 and TRBJ2-7, with D possibly matching TRBD2 (6 bases). Trimming left V 4 bases short and J 3 bases short, with 13 bases between. This CDR3 has 13 amino acids. Germline CDR1 GTSNPN, CDR2 SVGIG (reference sequence). CDR3 coding DNA: TGTGCCTGGACTATTAGCGGACTCTACGAGCAGTACTTC. Translating it yields CAWTISGLYEQYF.

CDR3 sequence (DNA): TGTGCCAGCAGTGAATCTGGGGCCTATGGCTACACCTTC. Translating gives CASSESGAYGYTF. The chain joins TRBV6-1 to TRBJ1-2; weak D call: TRBD1 (5 bases). The germline CDR1 and CDR2 sequences are MNHNS and SASEGT. V lost 2 bases to trimming and J lost 4 bases, with 8 bases between them. CDR3 length: 13 residues.

This clone was recorded only once. The chain combines TRBV27 with TRBJ2-1, with D hard to call. This CDR3 has 16 residues. CDR1 MNHEY and CDR2 SMNVEV come from the germline V gene (reference sequence). Trimming removed 6 bases at V and 5 bases at J, with 20 bases between. The CDR3 loop reads CASSPPRVRPHNEQFF. The CDR3 region has the DNA TGTGCCAGCAGCCCCCCTAGGGTCCGCCCCCACAATGAGCAGTTCTTC.

This clone has only a few counts. The rearrangement joins TRBV7-9 to TRBJ1-5; 7 nucleotides agree with TRBD1. V shed 3 bases, J shed 2 bases, and the junction held 4 bases outside the gene matches. This CDR3 is built from 15 residues. CDR1 and CDR2 from the germline V gene are SEHNR and FQNEAQ (reference sequence). This chain's CDR3 is CASSLQGVGNQPQHF. CDR3 DNA sequence: TGTGCCAGCAGCTTGCAGGGGGTAGGCAATCAGCCCCAGCATTTT. The variable domain in full, with the rest retrieved from reference TRBV7-9 and TRBJ1-5, is DTGVSQNPRHKITKRGQNVTFRCDPISEHNRLYWYRQTLGQGPEFLTYFQNEAQLEKSRLLSDRFSAERPKGSFSTLEIQRTEQGDSAMYLCASSLQGVGNQPQHFGDGTRLSIL.

The V and J genes are TRBV7-2 and TRBJ1-2; TRBD1 is a possible D gene (5 bases). The CDR3 runs to 12 residues. Germline values: CDR1 SGHTA, CDR2 FQGNSA. V was cut by 5 bases and J by 3 bases, with 7 bases left in between. The DNA for the CDR3 is TGTGCCAGCAGCGCCAGGGACTATGGCTACACCTTC. Its protein product is CASSARDYGYTF.

A few counts support this clone. J is TRBJ2-7 and V is TRBV4-1; D gene unclear. The V gene lost 3 bases and the J gene lost 3 bases, with 9 bases spanning the gap. CDR3 length equals 13 residues. Germline CDR1 reads MGHRA; CDR2 reads YSYEKL. Here the CDR3 DNA reads TGCGCCAGCAGCCATAACGCCGGCTACGAGCAGTACTTC. It codes for CASSHNAGYEQYF.

V usage is TRBV4-1 and J usage is TRBJ1-1; D perhaps matches TRBD1 (5 bases). The CDR3 extends over 17 amino acids. Germline CDR1 is MGHRA and CDR2 is YSYEKL. V was pared by 0 bases and J by 0 bases, with 14 bases between. CDR3 in DNA: TGCGCCAGCAGCCAAGAGGGGACGGGCAACATGAACACTGAAGCTTTCTTT. Protein sequence: CASSQEGTGNMNTEAFF.

The chain recombines TRBV28 with TRBJ1-1; D remains ambiguous. The CDR3 is 11 amino acids. Germline V lookup: CDR1 MDHEN, CDR2 SYDVKM. Deletions cut 7 bases from V and 7 bases from J, with 10 bases between. The CDR3: CASNPDFEAFF. The CDR3 DNA sequence: TGTGCCAGCAACCCTGACTTTGAAGCTTTCTTT.

This chain joins TRBV5-1 and TRBJ2-5; D is undetermined. V shed 3 bases and J shed 5 bases, with 8 bases lying between them. The CDR3 covers 12 residues. Germline CDR1 is SGHRS and CDR2 is YFSETQ. The CDR3 is CASSWELETQYF. CDR3 sequence (DNA): TGCGCCAGCAGCTGGGAATTGGAGACCCAGTACTTC.

J is TRBJ2-7 and V is TRBV21-1. TRBV21-1 constitutes a pseudogene. This CDR3 spans 10 amino acids. This CDR3 is CASGGYEQYF. CDR3 bases: TGTGCCAGCGGGGGCTACGAGCAGTACTTC.

The chain couples TRBV28 to TRBJ2-1; 13 bases map to TRBD2. V dropped 6 bases and J dropped 0; count of bases not matched to a gene: 2. Germline V gene lookup returns CDR1 MDHEN and CDR2 SYDVKM. The CDR3 is made up of 16 amino acids. This CDR3 reads CASSRTSGSSYNEQFF. In DNA, the CDR3 is TGTGCCAGCAGCCGGACTAGCGGGAGCTCCTACAATGAGCAGTTCTTC.

The V call is TRBV29-1, the J call TRBJ2-7; maybe TRBD2 (5 bases). Trimming shortened V by 8 bases and J by 2 bases, and 16 bases separated the two germline ends. The germline CDR1 and CDR2 sequences are SQVTM and ANQGSEA. The CDR3 runs 13 residues. The CDR3: CSTSGITPYEQYF. CDR3 nucleotides: TGCAGCACCTCCGGGATTACCCCCTACGAGCAGTACTTC.

V and J are TRBV4-3 and TRBJ2-1, with D perhaps TRBD1 (5 bases). CDR3 length: 15 amino acids. V was clipped by 0 bases and J by 8 bases, with 14 bases between them. CDR1 LGHNA and CDR2 YSLEER come from the germline V gene. CDR3 sequence (DNA): TGCGCCAGCAGCCAAGATTTCCGGACATTTTATGAGCAGTTCTTC. Its translation: CASSQDFRTFYEQFF.

V and J are TRBV5-1 and TRBJ2-1; 8 positions match TRBD2. With 6 bases clipped from V and 0 bases from J, the junction kept 5 bases outside the gene matches. Germline-derived CDR1 and CDR2 are SGHRS and YFSETQ. This CDR3 has 15 amino acids. This chain's CDR3 is CASNIAGSSYNEQFF. CDR3 sequence (DNA): TGCGCCAGCAACATAGCGGGGAGCTCCTACAATGAGCAGTTCTTC.

The chain combines TRBV30 with TRBJ2-1; TRBD2 agrees at 13 bases. The V segment lost 5 bases and the J segment 3 bases; nucleotides outside the gene matches: 1. There are 14 residues in the CDR3. Germline V gives CDR1 GTSNPN, CDR2 SVGIG (reference sequence). CDR3 sequence: CAWGLAGVYNEQFF. DNA for the CDR3: TGTGCCTGGGGACTAGCGGGAGTCTACAATGAGCAGTTCTTC.

This clone was seen a few times. The chain is built from TRBV9 and TRBJ2-1, with D perhaps matching TRBD2 (5 bases). The V end lost 2 bases, the J end lost 8 bases, and 8 bases lay between the germline ends. The CDR3 is 12 residues long. The germline V gene has CDR1 SGDLS and CDR2 YYNGEE. The chain's CDR3 is CASSVRDDEQFF. The CDR3 DNA reads as TGTGCCAGCAGCGTTCGGGATGATGAGCAGTTCTTC.

The CDR3 is CASSVAPLAGTADTQYF. DNA for the CDR3: TGTGCCAGCAGCGTAGCCCCCCTAGCGGGAACTGCAGATACGCAGTATTTT. The rearrangement uses TRBV9 and TRBJ2-3; 9 bases map to TRBD2. Germline loops: CDR1 SGDLS, CDR2 YYNGEE. The CDR3 extends over 17 amino acids. V lost 0 bases to trimming and J lost 4 bases; unmatched junction nucleotides: 9.

The gene calls are TRBV29-1 and TRBJ2-7; D is possibly TRBD1 (6 bases). The CDR3 runs 13 residues. Germline CDR1 reads SQVTM; CDR2 reads ANQGSEA. Trimming removed 5 bases from V and 0 bases from J, with 11 bases in between. The CDR3, as DNA: TGCAGCGTTCCCGGGACAAGCTCCTACGAGCAGTACTTC. Translation gives CSVPGTSSYEQYF.

This chain joins TRBV5-1 and TRBJ2-3; 9 bases agree with TRBD1. With V trimmed by 0 bases and J by 5 bases, 7 bases remained unmatched. Per the germline V gene, CDR1 is SGHRS and CDR2 is YFSETQ. This CDR3 has 16 residues. CDR3 amino acids: CASSLAGQGSQDTQYF. The CDR3 nucleotides are TGCGCCAGCAGCTTGGCGGGACAGGGATCTCAAGATACGCAGTATTTT.

The chain recombines TRBV29-1 with TRBJ2-7, with TRBD1 identical over 8 bases. V was pared by 2 bases and J by 0 bases, with 6 bases of the junction left unmatched. CDR1 and CDR2 (germline): SQVTM, ANQGSEA. This CDR3 region has 15 residues. In nucleotides, the CDR3 is TGCAGCGTTGAATACAGGGACAGGAGCTCCTACGAGCAGTACTTC. This gives the protein CSVEYRDRSSYEQYF.

The chain has TRBV5-1 and TRBJ2-7, with D unclear. CDR1 SGHRS and CDR2 YFSETQ come from the germline V gene. The CDR3 has 14 amino acids. Trimming removed 5 bases from V and 7 bases from J, with 19 bases in between. The CDR3 nucleotides read TGCGCCAGCAGTTATGGAAACATGCTTGGGGAGCAGTACTTC. Translating it yields CASSYGNMLGEQYF.

This sequence joins TRBV30 and TRBJ1-4; D gene uncertain. Trimming removed 0 bases from V and 6 bases from J, with 20 bases in between. Germline CDR1 reads GTSNPN; CDR2 reads SVGIG (reference sequence). The CDR3 has 17 amino acids. CDR3 region: CAWSVRGFGPSDEKLFF. CDR3 bases: TGTGCCTGGAGTGTTCGGGGTTTCGGCCCTTCGGATGAAAAACTGTTTTTT. The variable domain in full, completed from reference TRBV30 and TRBJ1-4, reads SQTIHQWPATLVQPVGSPLSLECTVEGTSNPNLYWYRQAAGRGLQLLFYSVGIGQISSEVPQNLSASRPQDRQFILSSKKLLLSDSGFYLCAWSVRGFGPSDEKLFFGSGTQLSVL.

The chain carries TRBV27 and TRBJ1-1; TRBD1 might be the D (5 bases). Trimming cost V 7 bases and J 3 bases, with 18 bases left between them. The CDR3 has 15 residues. Germline V gives CDR1 MNHEY, CDR2 SMNVEV (reference sequence). The CDR3: CASTPRGRVYTEAFF. The DNA of the CDR3 is TGTGCCAGCACCCCTCGGGGCAGGGTTTACACTGAAGCTTTCTTT.

This clone has only a few counts. The V gene is TRBV7-9, the J gene TRBJ1-1, with 8 bases that match TRBD1. Losses at the gene ends were 4 bases for V and 3 bases for J; bases not matched to a gene: 4. This CDR3 has 14 amino acids. Per germline, CDR1 SEHNR and CDR2 FQNEAQ (reference sequence). CDR3 nucleotide sequence: TGTGCCAGCAGCTCCAGGGGGCTGGACACTGAAGCTTTCTTT. This codes for CASSSRGLDTEAFF.

The genes are TRBV27 and TRBJ2-5; 7 positions agree with TRBD1. Germline values: CDR1 MNHEY, CDR2 SMNVEV (reference sequence). This CDR3 has 15 residues. V gave up 1 base and J gave up 4 bases; unmatched junction bases: 6. CDR3 in DNA: TGTGCCAGCAGTTTATTCACGACAGGGACAGAGACCCAGTACTTC. It yields the protein CASSLFTTGTETQYF.

The genes are TRBV5-1 and TRBJ2-4; D call uncertain. The CDR3 is 11 residues long. Trimming shortened V by 7 bases and J by 5 bases, and 7 bases separated the two germline ends. Germline CDR1 and CDR2: SGHRS and YFSETQ. CDR3 nucleotides: TGCGCCAGCGCCGGTGAAAACATTCAGTACTTC. This gives the protein CASAGENIQYF.

The rearrangement uses TRBV6-1 and TRBJ2-1, with D perhaps TRBD1 or TRBD2 (6 bases each). The CDR3 is made up of 14 amino acids. V lost 5 bases to trimming and J lost 3 bases, with 11 bases between them. Germline V gene data show CDR1 as MNHNS and CDR2 as SASEGT. CDR3 amino acids: CASSRGLLYNEQFF. DNA of the CDR3: TGTGCCAGCAGTCGGGGGCTACTCTACAATGAGCAGTTCTTC.